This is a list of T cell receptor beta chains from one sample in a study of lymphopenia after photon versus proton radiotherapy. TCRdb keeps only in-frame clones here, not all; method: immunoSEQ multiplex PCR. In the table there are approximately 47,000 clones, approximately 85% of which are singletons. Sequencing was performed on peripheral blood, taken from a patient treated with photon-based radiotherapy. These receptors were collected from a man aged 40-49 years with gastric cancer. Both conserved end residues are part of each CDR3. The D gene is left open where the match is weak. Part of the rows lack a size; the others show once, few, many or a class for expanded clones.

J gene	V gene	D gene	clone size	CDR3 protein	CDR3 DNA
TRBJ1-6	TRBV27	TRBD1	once	CASSTGGNSPLHF	TGTGCCAGCAGTACAGGGGGGAATTCACCCCTCCACTTT
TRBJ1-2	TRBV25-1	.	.	CASNLGYFNEGYTF	TGTGCCAGCAATTTAGGATACTTTAATGAGGGCTACACCTTC
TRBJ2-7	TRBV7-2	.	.	CASSLGLANSYEQYF	TGTGCCAGCAGCTTAGGACTTGCCAACTCCTACGAGCAGTACTTC
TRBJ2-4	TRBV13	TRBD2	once	CASSTVRTSGHLAKNIQYF	TGTGCCAGCAGCACCGTGCGGACTAGCGGGCATCTAGCCAAAAACATTCAGTACTTC
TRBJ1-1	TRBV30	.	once	CAWDAAAGAFF	TGTGCCTGGGACGCCGCAGCGGGGGCTTTCTTT
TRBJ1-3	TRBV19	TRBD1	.	CASSAPGTAASGNTIYF	TGTGCCAGTAGTGCCCCCGGGACAGCCGCCTCTGGAAACACCATATATTTT
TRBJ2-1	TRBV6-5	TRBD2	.	CASSYGLAGDEQFF	TGTGCCAGCAGTTACGGGCTAGCGGGGGATGAGCAGTTCTTC
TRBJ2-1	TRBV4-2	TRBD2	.	CASSQERGTSGGVEQFF	TGTGCCAGCAGCCAGGAAAGAGGGACTAGCGGGGGGGTTGAGCAGTTCTTC
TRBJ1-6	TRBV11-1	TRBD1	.	CASSRTGNNSPLHF	TGTGCCAGCAGCCGGACAGGGAACAATTCACCCCTCCACTTT
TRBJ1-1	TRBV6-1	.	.	CAACRWGGNTEAFF	TGTGCCGCTTGCCGCTGGGGCGGGAACACTGAAGCTTTCTTT
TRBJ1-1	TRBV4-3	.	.	CASSHGGEAFF	TGCGCCAGCAGCCACGGGGGCGAGGCTTTCTTT
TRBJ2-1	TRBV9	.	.	CASSVAERREQFF	TGTGCCAGCAGCGTAGCCGAGAGGCGTGAGCAGTTCTTC
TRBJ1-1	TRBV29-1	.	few	CSVEGSSRAGEAFF	TGCAGCGTTGAAGGCTCTTCCAGGGCCGGTGAAGCTTTCTTT
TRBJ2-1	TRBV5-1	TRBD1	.	CASSSQGDEQFF	TGCGCCAGCAGCTCCCAGGGGGATGAGCAGTTCTTC
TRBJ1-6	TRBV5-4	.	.	CASSLDRFTYNSPLHF	TGTGCCAGCAGCTTGGACAGGTTCACCTATAATTCACCCCTCCACTTT
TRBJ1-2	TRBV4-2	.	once	CASSHWGEGYTF	TGTGCCAGCAGCCACTGGGGGGAAGGCTACACCTTC
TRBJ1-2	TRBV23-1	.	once	CASSPRQGLHYGYTF	TGCGCCAGCAGTCCTCGGCAGGGGCTACACTATGGCTACACCTTC
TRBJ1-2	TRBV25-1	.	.	CASSDPLGFDYGYTF	TGTGCCAGCAGTGATCCCCTAGGATTTGACTATGGCTACACCTTC
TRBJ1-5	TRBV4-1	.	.	CASSQILSGGGQPQHF	TGCGCCAGCAGCCAGATCCTTTCGGGCGGCGGTCAGCCCCAGCATTTT
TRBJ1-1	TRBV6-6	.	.	CASSYGLTAFNTEAFF	TGTGCCAGCAGTTACGGATTAACAGCTTTTAACACTGAAGCTTTCTTT
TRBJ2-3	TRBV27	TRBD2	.	CASSSVGGAGDTQYF	TGTGCCAGCAGTTCCGTCGGGGGGGCCGGGGATACGCAGTATTTT
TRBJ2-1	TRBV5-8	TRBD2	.	CASSTPSGGVYNEQFF	TGTGCCAGCAGCACTCCTAGCGGGGGGGTTTACAATGAGCAGTTCTTC
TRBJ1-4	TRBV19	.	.	CASSMERAFGEKLFF	TGTGCCAGTAGTATGGAGAGGGCTTTCGGAGAAAAACTGTTTTTT
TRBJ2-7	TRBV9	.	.	CASSTESDPGDEQYF	TGTGCCAGCAGCACCGAAAGCGACCCCGGGGACGAGCAGTACTTC
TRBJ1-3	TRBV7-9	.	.	CASSFSGNTIYF	TGTGCCAGCAGCTTCTCTGGAAACACCATATATTTT
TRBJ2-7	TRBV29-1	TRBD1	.	CSADRGSGYEQYF	TGCAGCGCTGACAGGGGTTCAGGGTACGAGCAGTACTTC
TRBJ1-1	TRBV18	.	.	CASSPRPRAWNTEAFF	TGTGCCAGCTCACCCCGTCCCCGGGCTTGGAACACTGAAGCTTTCTTT
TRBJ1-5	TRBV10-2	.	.	CASSDRAGQPQHF	TGCGCCAGCAGTGACAGGGCGGGACAGCCCCAGCATTTT
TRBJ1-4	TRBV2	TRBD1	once	CASSRQGPEKLFF	TGTGCCAGCAGCCGACAGGGTCCCGAAAAACTGTTTTTT
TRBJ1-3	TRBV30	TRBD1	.	CAWSSPQGTSSGNTIYF	TGTGCCTGGAGTTCACCACAGGGGACTAGCTCTGGAAACACCATATATTTT
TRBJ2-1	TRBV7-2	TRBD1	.	CASSLVDRGRGKQFF	TGTGCCAGCAGCTTAGTTGACAGGGGGAGGGGAAAGCAGTTCTTC
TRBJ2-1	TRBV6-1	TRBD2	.	CASTRTSGGAREQFF	TGTGCCAGCACCAGGACTAGCGGGGGGGCTAGGGAGCAGTTCTTC
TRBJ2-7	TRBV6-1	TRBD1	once	CASSQDREHEQYF	TGTGCCAGCAGTCAGGACAGGGAGCACGAGCAGTACTTC
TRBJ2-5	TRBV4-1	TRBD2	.	CASSPDGGLAGRQETQYF	TGCGCCAGCAGCCCCGACGGGGGACTAGCGGGCCGTCAAGAGACCCAGTACTTC
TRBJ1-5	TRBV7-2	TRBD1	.	CASSLSDRVGNQPQHF	TGTGCCAGCAGCTTAAGCGACAGGGTGGGCAATCAGCCCCAGCATTTT
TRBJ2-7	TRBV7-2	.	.	CASSLVQYSYEQYF	TGTGCCAGCAGCTTAGTACAGTACTCCTACGAGCAGTACTTC
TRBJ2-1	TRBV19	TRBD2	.	CATTSAGDNEQFF	TGTGCCACCACCTCGGCGGGGGATAATGAGCAGTTCTTC
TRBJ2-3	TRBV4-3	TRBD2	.	CASSQDSSGGDTDTQYF	TGCGCCAGCAGCCAAGATTCTAGCGGGGGAGACACAGATACGCAGTATTTT
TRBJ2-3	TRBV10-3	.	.	CAISSPTDTQYF	TGTGCCATCAGTAGCCCAACAGATACGCAGTATTTT
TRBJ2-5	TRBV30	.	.	CAWKQGWETQYF	TGTGCCTGGAAACAGGGATGGGAGACCCAGTACTTC
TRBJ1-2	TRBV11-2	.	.	CASSLVPGWYYGYTF	TGTGCCAGCAGCTTAGTCCCGGGTTGGTACTATGGCTACACCTTC
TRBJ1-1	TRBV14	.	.	CASSQRGQKAFF	TGTGCCAGCAGCCAAAGGGGACAAAAAGCTTTCTTT
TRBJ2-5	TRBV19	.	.	CASSTVGAQETQYF	TGTGCCAGTAGTACCGTGGGGGCCCAAGAGACCCAGTACTTC
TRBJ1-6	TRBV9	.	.	CASSVDPGRSPLHF	TGTGCCAGCAGCGTAGACCCGGGGCGGTCACCCCTCCACTTT
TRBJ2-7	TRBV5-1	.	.	CASSWGGSSTYEQYF	TGCGCCAGCAGCTGGGGCGGCAGTTCGACCTACGAGCAGTACTTC
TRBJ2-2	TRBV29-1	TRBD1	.	CSVDTGVTGELFF	TGCAGCGTTGATACAGGGGTCACCGGGGAGCTGTTTTTT
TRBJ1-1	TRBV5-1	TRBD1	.	CASLPGTGNTEAFF	TGCGCCAGTCTGCCCGGGACAGGCAACACTGAAGCTTTCTTT
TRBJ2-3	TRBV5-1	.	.	CASSSQDPADTQYF	TGCGCCAGCAGCTCCCAGGACCCGGCAGATACGCAGTATTTT
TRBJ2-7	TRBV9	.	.	CASSTGQSTSYEQYF	TGTGCCAGCAGCACCGGACAGTCGACCTCCTACGAGCAGTACTTC
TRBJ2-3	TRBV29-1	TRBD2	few	CSVAILGTKSTDTQYF	TGCAGCGTTGCCATATTGGGGACTAAGAGCACAGATACGCAGTATTTT
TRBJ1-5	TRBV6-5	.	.	CASSYDPSNQPQHF	TGTGCCAGCAGTTACGACCCGAGCAATCAGCCCCAGCATTTT
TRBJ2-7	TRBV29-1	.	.	CSVEDLTGSSSYEQYF	TGCAGCGTTGAAGATCTTACCGGTTCATCTTCTTACGAGCAGTACTTC